This entry lists 2 T cell receptor beta chains sequenced from one sample in a study of CD8+ T cells in alopecia areata. RNA was isolated and reverse transcribed to cDNA, the sequencing template. The table came from immunoSEQ multiplex PCR; TCRdb's copy has only in-frame clones and leaves some out. This sample carries about 180,000 clones, roughly 60% of them seen once, and the ten largest clones take under 2%. Source: CD4+ T cells sorted from blood, taken at week 0. The source of these receptors is a human donor with alopecia areata.

The V call is TRBV4-3, the J call TRBJ2-3; 7 positions agree with TRBD1. Germline V gene sequence: CDR1 LGHNA, CDR2 YSLEER. V gave up 1 base and J gave up 3 bases; unmatched junction bases: 4. The length of the CDR3 is 15 residues. CDR3 coding DNA: TGCGCCAGCAGCCAAGCGGACAGGTATACAGATACGCAGTATTTT. It specifies CASSQADRYTDTQYF.

V is TRBV14 and J is TRBJ2-5; D gene uncertain. Trimming took 3 bases from V and 4 from J, leaving 6 bases between them. Germline values: CDR1 SGHDN, CDR2 FVKESK. This CDR3 is built from 12 residues. The CDR3 loop reads CASSQVGETQYF. CDR3 nucleotide sequence: TGTGCCAGCAGCCAGGTGGGAGAGACCCAGTACTTC.